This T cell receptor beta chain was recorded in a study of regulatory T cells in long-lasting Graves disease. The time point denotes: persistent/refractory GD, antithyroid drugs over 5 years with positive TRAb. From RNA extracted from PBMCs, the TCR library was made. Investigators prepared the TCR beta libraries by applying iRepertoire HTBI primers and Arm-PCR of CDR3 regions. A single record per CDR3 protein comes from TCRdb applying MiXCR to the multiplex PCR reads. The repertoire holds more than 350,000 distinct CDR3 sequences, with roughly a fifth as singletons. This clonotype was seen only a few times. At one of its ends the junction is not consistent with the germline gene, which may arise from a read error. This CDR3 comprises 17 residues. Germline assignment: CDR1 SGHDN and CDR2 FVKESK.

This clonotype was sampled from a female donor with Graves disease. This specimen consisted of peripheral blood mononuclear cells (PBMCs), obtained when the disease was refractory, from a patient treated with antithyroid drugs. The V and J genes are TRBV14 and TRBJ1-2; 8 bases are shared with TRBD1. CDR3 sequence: CAGSQESWTGSDYGYTF. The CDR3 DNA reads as TGTGCCGGCAGCCAAGAATCCTGGACAGGGAGTGACTATGGCTACACCTTC. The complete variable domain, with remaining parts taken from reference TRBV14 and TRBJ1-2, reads EAGVTQFPSHSVIEKGQTVTLRCDPISGHDNLYWYRRVMGKEIKFLLHFVKESKQDESGMPNNRFLAERTGGTYSTLKVQPAELEDSGVYFCAGSQESWTGSDYGYTFGSGTRLTVV.